This T cell receptor (beta chain) was sequenced for a study of shared clonotypes between healthy human individuals (dated by TCRdb to 2019 to 2021). About the study as a whole: A few men and two women, aged 18 to 49 years, made up the cohort. Between about 0.8 and 8.9 billion PBMCs per donor were obtained by leukapheresis. Libraries were prepared and TCR repertoires were sequenced by different laboratories using diverse techniques, in order to increase sequencing depth and limit assay-specific biases. For each donor, CD4 naive and CD4 memory were each given three plates, CD8 naive was given two plates, and CD8 memory was given one plate. Blood TCR repertoires of a handful of healthy adults were deeply sequenced to estimate repertoire size and the extent of clonotype sharing between individuals. Results and caveats for the whole study, not just this receptor: Larger estimated clonotype richness was generally found for naive subsets than for memory subsets. Higher generation probabilities were observed for clonotypes shared by all four sorted-subset donors than for non-shared clonotypes. The genetic and exposure-history diversity represented was limited by the small number of donors. Pairwise subsampling indicated that sequencing depth was expected to affect the degree of clonotype sharing among donors. When several donors were compared, the shared fraction of clonotypes was about 5.5% for naive CD4, around 3.6% for naive CD8, 2.3% for memory CD4, and 0.4% for memory CD8. Incomplete sequencing was indicated by rarefaction of sorted-subset datasets, despite the large sequencing depth. Sampling was restricted to blood, and TCR repertoires in tissue are likely to differ from TCR repertoires in blood.

In this sample, this clone turned up a few times. The antigen it binds to is not known. Base qualities are not at hand, and no much larger clone is one base apart. Reading from cysteine to phenylalanine, the CDR3 counts 11 amino acids. Only the CDR3 region is kept as DNA, spanning 33 bases read in frame from base 1. Sequences SEHNR (CDR1) and FQNEAQ (CDR2) are obtained from the germline V gene (reference sequence). The germline V and J ends show losses of 8 bases and 3 bases respectively, and no gene match explains 1 base of the junction. CD8 naive samples consisted of CD45RO-negative cells that were positively selected for CCR7, yielding a CD45RA+CCR7+ population without TemRA cells. The donors were healthy, HIV-negative adults who had no recently reported acute infections or vaccinations. All donors were Caucasian adults living in Nashville, Tennessee, USA. After blood collection by leukapheresis, PBMCs were isolated using Ficoll-Histopaque density gradient centrifugation and then cryopreserved in the vapor phase of liquid nitrogen. Analytical flow cytometry was used to check the purity and quantity of each magnetically sorted T cell population. From each sorted fraction, genomic DNA was isolated and quantified by UV absorbance on a Nanodrop 2000c.

Using the deep immunoSEQ assay, multiplex PCR amplified TCR CDR3 regions from genomic DNA. Extracted genomic DNA from each cell subset was spread evenly across all wells of several immunoSEQ 96-well plates, with each plate serving as a replicate. For sorted subsets, 150 to 200 ng genomic DNA, equal to 25,000 to 35,000 T cell genomes, was loaded into each replicate PCR. Purified libraries were measured with a Qubit 3.0 fluorometer, size-checked on a Bioanalyzer 2100, and measured again with the KAPA Library Quantification kit. Every immunoSEQ 96-well plate was sequenced on a separate single-read 150-cycle Illumina NextSeq 550 flow cell. The source study handled its data this way. Because only junctional sequences without quality scores were contained in the immunoSEQ output, filtering matching that applied to full-length reads could not be performed. Sequences were annotated with PyIR, a Python wrapper for IgBLAST v1.9, using IMGT germline references to assign V/J genes and CDR3. Reads were removed for weak V/J assignments (E-value above 1e-6), missing CDR3, stop codons, out-of-frame junctions, or ambiguous translated residues. V3J clonotypes were defined as sequences sharing an identical inferred V gene, J gene, and CDR3 amino acid sequence. To compute the percentage overlap between repertoires, the number of shared unique clonotypes was divided by the size of the smaller repertoire. Three approaches were used to assess repertoire richness: RTK rarefaction, the Chao1 estimator, and Recon v2.1 estimates of unobserved clonotypes. OLGA was used to compute generation probabilities for all TCRbeta clonotypes that the gDNA method yielded from a handful of donors. TCRdb re-hosts the immuneACCESS table, in-frame sequences only. Its copies lack some clones; in the studies checked, an unresolved V gene accounts for under half of them, and the cause for the rest is not known. For V, J and clone size, that table is used; D and trimming come from the DNA. The sample includes about 2.1 million clones, with about 93% observed a single time. The top ten constitute 1.5% to 2% of the sample.

This receptor was taken from a man aged 18 to 35 in good health. Some clones in this sample may be carry-over from other donors' samples. The sample was naive CD8+ T cells from PBMCs. The cell subset or site label of this sample denotes: CD45RA+CCR7+. The rearranged chain carries TRBV7-9 and TRBJ2-7, and 7 junction bases match TRBD1. The bases read TGTGCCAGCGCAGGGGGCTACGAGCAGTACTTC. The translation is CASAGGYEQYF.